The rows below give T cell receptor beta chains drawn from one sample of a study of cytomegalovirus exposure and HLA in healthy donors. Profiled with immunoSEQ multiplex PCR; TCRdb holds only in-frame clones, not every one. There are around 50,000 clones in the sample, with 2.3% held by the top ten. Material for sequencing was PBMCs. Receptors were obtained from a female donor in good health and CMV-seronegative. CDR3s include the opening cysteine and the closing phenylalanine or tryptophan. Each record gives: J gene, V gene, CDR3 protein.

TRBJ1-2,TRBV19,CASSAPRDRQGIYGYTF
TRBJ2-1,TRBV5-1,CASSLDRVGQFF
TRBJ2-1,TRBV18,CASSPQGAGSRNEQFF
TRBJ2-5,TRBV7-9,CASSFALSGGKETQYF
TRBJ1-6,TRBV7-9,CASSSQGHFPSSYNSPLHF
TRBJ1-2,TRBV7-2,CASSSYSGGLNYGYTF
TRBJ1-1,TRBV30,CAWASRMDTEAFF
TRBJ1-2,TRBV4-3,CASSQDFRTGGRGYTF
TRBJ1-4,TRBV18,CASSQSTNEKLFF
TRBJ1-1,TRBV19,CASSIDGRNTEAFF
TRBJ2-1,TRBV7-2,CASSPFGGGHEQFF
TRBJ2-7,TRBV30,CAWSADIAYEQYF
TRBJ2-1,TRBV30,CAWNPVAGGYNEQFF
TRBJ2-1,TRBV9,CASSIQGGLYNEQFF
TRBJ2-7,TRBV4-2,CASSQGGTSYEQYF
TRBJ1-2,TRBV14,CASSQDLLTGFYGYTF
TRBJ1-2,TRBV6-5,CASSLSVLGNYGYTF
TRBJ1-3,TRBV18,CASSPGHSGNTIYF
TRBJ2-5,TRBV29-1,CSVEGRRPGENQYF
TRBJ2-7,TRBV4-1,CASSPPDRLHEQYF
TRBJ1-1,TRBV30,CAWITGTGVAFF
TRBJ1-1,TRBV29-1,CSVELTGTEAFF
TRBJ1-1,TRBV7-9,CASSLDRGLDTEAFF
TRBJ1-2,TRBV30,CAWSLDIRYGYTF
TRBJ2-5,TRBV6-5,CASGLGTPQETQYF
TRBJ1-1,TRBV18,CASSSENTGVTEAFF
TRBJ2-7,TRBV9,CASSVGHRGGSSEQYF
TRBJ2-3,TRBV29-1,CSVEGSGGTDTQYF
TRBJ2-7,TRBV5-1,CASSLATGTSVYEQYF
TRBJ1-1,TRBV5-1,CASSLDDDSEAFF
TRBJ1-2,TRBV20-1,CSATHYRVNTF
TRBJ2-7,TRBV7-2,CASSLGGSEQYF
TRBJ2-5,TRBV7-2,CASSFNKGAGETQYF
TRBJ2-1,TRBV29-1,CSVLLAGGGNEQFF
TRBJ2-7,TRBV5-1,CASSPGTETYEQYF
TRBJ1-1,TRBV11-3,CASSPEEIMNTEAFF
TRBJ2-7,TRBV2,CASSLLAGDYEQYF
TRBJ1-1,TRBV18,CASSPRAGGGTEAFF
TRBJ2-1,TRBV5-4,CASSLVGLAGGPGVF
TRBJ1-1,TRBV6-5,CASRQDRVRNTEAFF
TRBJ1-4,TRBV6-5,CASSYGGGGNEKLFF
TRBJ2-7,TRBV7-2,CASSLQYGEQYF
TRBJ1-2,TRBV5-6,CASRQGALNYGYTF
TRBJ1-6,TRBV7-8,CASSLDRAYSPLHF